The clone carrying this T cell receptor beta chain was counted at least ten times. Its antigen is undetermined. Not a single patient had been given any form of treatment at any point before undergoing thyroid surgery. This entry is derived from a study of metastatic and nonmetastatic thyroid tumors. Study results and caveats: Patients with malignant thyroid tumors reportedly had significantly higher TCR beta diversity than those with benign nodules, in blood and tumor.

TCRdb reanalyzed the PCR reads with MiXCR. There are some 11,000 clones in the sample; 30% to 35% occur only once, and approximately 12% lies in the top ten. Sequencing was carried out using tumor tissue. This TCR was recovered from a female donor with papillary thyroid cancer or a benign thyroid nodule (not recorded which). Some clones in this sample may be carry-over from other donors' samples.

The CDR3 reads CASSQDPASGADTQYF. The CDR3 DNA sequence: TGTGCCAGCAGCCAAGATCCGGCTAGCGGGGCAGATACGCAGTATTTT. V gene TRBV4-2 combines with J gene TRBJ2-3, with 9 bases that match TRBD2. With 0 bases clipped from V and 4 bases from J, the junction kept 5 bases outside the gene matches. The germline V gene encodes CDR1 LGHNA and CDR2 YNFKEQ. The CDR3 has 16 residues.